The clone carrying this TCR beta chain was detected a few times. Its antigen is still unknown. As previously described, bulk TCR libraries were made using listed TCR primers. A single record per CDR3 protein comes from TCRdb applying MiXCR to the PCR reads. The sample holds under 600,000 distinct CDR3 sequences; about a fifth are singletons and the top ten take 0.7% to 1%. This sample stems from a study of molecular identifiers for immune sequencing clone quantification. Study-wide background: Four of five RNA aliquots from around 20,000 or 100,000 naive CD8 T cells were sequenced.

Broader study findings: Effector cells kept over 98% of their molecules in clones above 20 RNA copies, while naive cells kept under 1% there. The study reportedly detected spiked Jurkat TCR RNA from one cell among about a million naive cells.

This CDR3 region has 21 residues. This clonotype was sampled from a human donor in good health. Some libraries in this study had Jurkat cell RNA spiked in. This chain joins TRBV1 and TRBJ2-1; the D call TRBD2 from the table was never checked on the DNA. TRBV1 is a pseudogene locus. Sequencing was carried out using naive CD8+ T cells from blood, with Jurkat cell RNA spiked in. Subset given: FACS-sorted CD8+CD4-CCR7+CD45RA+ naive T cells. This CDR3 is CTSSPPPGTSGVAPPYNEQFF. CDR3 bases: TGCACCAGCAGCCCACCCCCGGGAACTAGCGGGGTCGCACCTCCGTACAATGAGCAGTTCTTC.